These 16 T cell receptor beta chains share one sample of origin, sequenced in a study of cytomegalovirus exposure and HLA in healthy donors (dated by TCRdb to the late 2010s). The library was obtained by the immunoSEQ multiplex PCR assay. Held by TCRdb, this immuneACCESS table contains in-frame sequences only and omits some clones. Under half of the omission traces to an unresolved V gene where checked; the cause of the rest is unknown. A total of approximately 54,000 clones appear in this sample, approximately 90% of them only once. About 8.1% of the sample belongs to the ten largest clones. Sequencing was carried out using PBMCs. The receptors were sampled from a woman under 30 in good health and CMV-seropositive.

The V and J genes are TRBV19 and TRBJ1-5; 8 bases agree with TRBD1. The CDR3 loop spans 19 amino acids. Germline CDR1 reads LNHDA; CDR2 reads SQIVND (reference sequence). The trim removed 1 base at V and 2 bases at J, leaving 13 bases unmatched. The CDR3 here is CASSIAGGGVRVGNQPQHF. The CDR3 DNA follows: TGTGCCAGTAGTATAGCAGGGGGCGGGGTCCGGGTCGGCAATCAGCCCCAGCATTTT.

The CDR3 coding sequence is TGTGCCAGCAGTACAAGGGGACACGGAAACTATGGCTACACCTTC. Its translation: CASSTRGHGNYGYTF. The chain combines TRBV6-5 with TRBJ1-2, with D tentatively TRBD1 (6 bases). Trimming took off 5 bases at V and 2 bases at J, with 15 bases between the two ends. The CDR3 is 15 residues long. Germline V gives CDR1 MNHEY, CDR2 SVGAGI.

This chain joins TRBV7-8 and TRBJ1-1, with D maybe TRBD1 (6 bases). The germline V and J ends were trimmed by 5 bases and 5 bases, with 18 bases remaining between them. Germline V gives CDR1 SGHVS, CDR2 FQNEAQ. The CDR3 has 15 residues. The DNA of the CDR3 is TGTGCCAGCAGCCAAACCGCACAGGGAGGGACTGAAGCTTTCTTT. This sequence encodes CASSQTAQGGTEAFF.

V and J are TRBV7-2 and TRBJ1-1; maybe TRBD1 (5 bases). The CDR3 is 15 residues long. CDR1 is SGHTA, CDR2 FQGNSA, per germline. V dropped 5 bases and J dropped 11 bases, with 24 bases sitting between them. The CDR3 is CASSPTREALSRAFF. In DNA, the CDR3 is TGTGCCAGCAGCCCAACCAGGGAGGCGCTAAGTCGGGCTTTCTTT.

The chain links TRBV10-3 to TRBJ2-3, with 10 nucleotides matching TRBD1. Germline V gene sequence: CDR1 ENHRY, CDR2 SYGVKD. The CDR3 sequence is 12 residues long. Trimming at V came to 9 bases and at J to 5 bases, leaving 2 bases not matched to a gene. CDR3 DNA: TGTGCCATTGGACAGGGGGAAGATACGCAGTATTTT. This encodes CAIGQGEDTQYF.

This clone was recorded once. The CDR3 here is CASSPWQANNEKLFF. The CDR3 DNA reads TGTGCCAGCAGCCCTTGGCAGGCCAATAATGAAAAACTGTTTTTT. This rearrangement joins TRBV6-5 to TRBJ1-4; D call uncertain. Trimming removed 6 bases at V and 4 bases at J, with 15 bases between. The length of the CDR3 is 15 residues. The germline gives CDR1 MNHEY, CDR2 SVGAGI.

V gene TRBV7-2 combines with J gene TRBJ2-5; 7 bases match TRBD1. The CDR3 loop spans 14 amino acids. V lost 4 bases, J lost 5 bases, and 7 bases stayed unmatched. Germline values: CDR1 SGHTA, CDR2 FQGNSA. The chain's CDR3 is CASSSRQGRETQYF. The DNA for the CDR3 is TGTGCCAGCAGCTCCCGACAGGGAAGGGAGACCCAGTACTTC.

This clone was observed once. This chain connects TRBV5-1 to TRBJ1-1; D uncertain. There are 13 residues in the CDR3. CDR1 SGHRS and CDR2 YFSETQ come from the germline V gene. Trimming cost V 4 bases and J 0 bases, with 7 bases left between them. The CDR3 region is CASSASLNTEAFF. DNA for the CDR3: TGCGCCAGCAGCGCGTCATTGAACACTGAAGCTTTCTTT.

This clone was observed once. The chain links TRBV27 to TRBJ1-1; no firm D call. Trimming pared 7 bases from V and 0 bases from J, leaving 9 bases between. Looked up from germline, CDR1 is MNHEY and CDR2 is SMNVEV (reference sequence). This CDR3 has 13 residues. In nucleotides, the CDR3 is TGTGCCAGCACCCTACGCATGAACACTGAAGCTTTCTTT. Protein: CASTLRMNTEAFF.

The gene calls are TRBV5-1 and TRBJ1-5; possibly TRBD1 for D (5 bases). V lost 0 bases and J 4 bases, leaving 8 bases between the germline ends. Looked up from germline, CDR1 is SGHRS and CDR2 is YFSETQ. The CDR3 covers 14 residues. The CDR3 is CASSLAGGNQPQHF. CDR3 bases: TGCGCCAGCAGCTTGGCTGGGGGGAATCAGCCCCAGCATTTT.

The chain links TRBV6-1 to TRBJ1-2; possibly TRBD1 for D (5 bases). CDR1 is MNHNS and CDR2 is SASEGT in the germline V gene. The CDR3 sequence is 13 residues long. Trimming cost V 6 bases and J 0 bases, with 8 bases left between them. The chain's CDR3 is CASRKDTNYGYTF. The CDR3 bases are TGTGCCAGCAGAAAGGACACTAACTATGGCTACACCTTC.

The rearrangement links TRBV30 to TRBJ1-1; no firm D call. With 3 bases removed from V and 3 bases from J, the gap between germline ends came to 11 bases. Germline V lookup: CDR1 GTSNPN, CDR2 SVGIG (reference sequence). This CDR3 contains 13 residues. CDR3 sequence reads: CAWSESEHTEAFF. DNA of the CDR3: TGTGCCTGGAGCGAATCGGAGCACACTGAAGCTTTCTTT.

This chain connects TRBV7-9 to TRBJ2-1; 7 nucleotides agree with TRBD1. J gave up 13 bases and V 2 bases, and 14 bases lay outside the gene matches. This CDR3 contains 15 residues. Germline CDR1 and CDR2: SEHNR and FQNEAQ (reference sequence). The CDR3 loop is CASSLNRGLSLSQFF. For the CDR3, the DNA is TGTGCCAGCAGCTTAAACAGGGGTCTCTCTCTCTCTCAGTTCTTC.

The DNA of the CDR3 is TGTGCCAGCAGTTACGGCCAGGCCACGGAAGCTTTCTTT. Its protein is CASSYGQATEAFF. The chain uses TRBV6-5 and TRBJ1-1; no reliable D call. CDR3 length equals 13 residues. The germline V and J ends were trimmed by 2 bases and 8 bases, with 12 bases remaining between them. CDR1 is MNHEY, CDR2 SVGAGI, per germline.

The gene calls are TRBV30 and TRBJ1-5, with 7 bases that match TRBD1. The ends lost 3 bases at V and 4 bases at J; junction bases unmatched: 3. The CDR3 consists of 13 residues. The V gene's germline CDR1 is GTSNPN and CDR2 SVGIG (reference sequence). The chain's CDR3 is CAWSVQGNQPQHF. The CDR3 nucleotides are TGTGCCTGGAGCGTACAGGGGAATCAGCCCCAGCATTTT.

The V call is TRBV2, the J call TRBJ1-2; TRBD1 matches at 7 bases. This CDR3 region has 17 residues. After removal of 5 bases from V and 3 bases from J, the junction contained 15 bases not matched to a gene. Germline assignment: CDR1 SNHLY and CDR2 FYNNEI. This CDR3 is CASSPGHAGGNDYGYTF. CDR3 DNA sequence: TGTGCCAGCAGTCCCGGGCATGCAGGGGGGAATGACTATGGCTACACCTTC.